A single sample gave rise to the 14 T cell receptor beta chains below, sequenced in a study of shared clonotypes between healthy human individuals. Produced via immunoSEQ multiplex PCR; TCRdb's table is partial and in-frame only. Of 950,000 to 1,100,000 clones listed, more than 75% were seen once; the top ten hold 0.5% to 0.65%. Sequencing input: memory CD4+ T cells from PBMCs. Indicated subset: CD45RA-negative fraction. The receptors were sampled from a man between 18 and 29 years old in good health. Some clones in this sample may be carry-over from other donors' samples.

The chain combines TRBV18 with TRBJ1-5; the D is unclear. V was cut by 5 bases and J by 2 bases, with 13 bases left in between. CDR3 size: 15 residues. CDR1 is KGHSH, CDR2 LQKENI, per germline. The CDR3 region is CASSSGQNRNQPQHF. As DNA, the CDR3 is TGTGCCAGCTCATCGGGCCAAAACCGCAATCAGCCCCAGCATTTT. Looking up the rest from reference TRBV18 and TRBJ1-5 gives the full variable domain: NAGVMQNPRHLVRRRGQEARLRCSPMKGHSHVYWYRQLPEEGLKFMVYLQKENIIDESGMPKERFSAEFPKEGPSILRIQQVVRGDSAAYFCASSSGQNRNQPQHFGDGTRLSIL.

On this clone itself: The sample has other DNA sequences that encode this CDR3 too. CDR3 sequence reads: CASSSRTGSTDTQYF. In DNA, the CDR3 is TGTGCCAGCAGCTCCCGGACAGGTAGCACAGATACGCAGTATTTT. The rearrangement joins TRBV7-2 to TRBJ2-3; TRBD1 agrees at 7 bases. V lost 4 bases and J lost 0; bases outside the gene matches: 4. Per germline, CDR1 SGHTA and CDR2 FQGNSA. This CDR3 comprises 15 residues.

This chain uses TRBV2 with TRBJ2-7; 8 bases align to TRBD1. Trimming at V came to 8 bases and at J to 2 bases, leaving 8 bases not matched to a gene. The germline V gene has CDR1 SNHLY and CDR2 FYNNEI. The CDR3 consists of 14 residues. The CDR3 region is CASLRDRTTYEQYF. The CDR3 DNA reads TGTGCCAGCCTACGGGACAGGACAACCTACGAGCAGTACTTC.

The gene calls are TRBV29-1 and TRBJ1-3, with 9 bases aligning to TRBD1. This CDR3 region has 13 residues. Germline CDR1 SQVTM, CDR2 ANQGSEA. The junction had 3 bases not matched to a gene; V was cut back by 6 bases and J by 3 bases. This CDR3 is CSVGTGNGNTIYF. CDR3 nucleotides: TGCAGCGTCGGGACAGGGAATGGAAACACCATATATTTT.

The table lists this clone with a count of one. The CDR3, as DNA: TGTGCCAGCGGATCGAATGGGGCCAACGTCCTGACTTTC. Residues: CASGSNGANVLTF. This chain uses TRBV6-4 with TRBJ2-6, with D unresolved. CDR3 size: 13 residues. Germline V gene lookup returns CDR1 MRHNA and CDR2 SNTAGT. The V end lost 8 bases, the J end lost 3 bases, and 8 bases lay between the germline ends.

The V gene is TRBV30, the J gene TRBJ2-5; D unclear. Gene TRBJ2-7 matches the end of the DNA better, so the J call may be wrong. This CDR3 is 14 amino acids long. In germline, CDR1 is GTSNPN, CDR2 SVGIG (reference sequence). The DNA for the CDR3 is TGTGCCTGGAGTGCTTTACAACGCTCCTACGAGCAGTACTTC. This sequence encodes CAWSALQRSYEQYF.

The CDR3 protein is CASSLAIQNYEQYF. Written as DNA, the CDR3 is TGTGCCAGCAGCCTAGCGATCCAGAACTACGAGCAGTACTTC. The genes are TRBV28 and TRBJ2-7; D is perhaps TRBD2 (6 bases). In germline, CDR1 is MDHEN, CDR2 SYDVKM. Between the trimmed V and J ends, which lost 6 bases and 3 bases, there was a span of 15 bases. The CDR3 spans 14 residues.

The CDR3 nucleotides are TGTGCCAGCAGCCCCAGCGGGATGGTTGACACCGGGGAGCTGTTTTTT. Translated, it gives CASSPSGMVDTGELFF. This chain uses TRBV5-4 with TRBJ2-2; 7 nucleotides line up with TRBD2. The germline V gene encodes CDR1 SGHNT and CDR2 YYREEE (reference sequence). CDR3 length equals 16 residues. J gave up 3 bases and V 4 bases, and 9 bases lay outside the gene matches.

The V and J genes are TRBV28 and TRBJ2-5, with 9 bases matching TRBD1. V lost 9 bases and J lost 1; bases outside the gene matches: 3. CDR1 MDHEN and CDR2 SYDVKM come from the germline V gene. There are 13 residues in the CDR3. This CDR3 is CASQTGGQETQYF. Written as DNA, the CDR3 is TGTGCCAGTCAGACAGGGGGCCAAGAGACCCAGTACTTC.

Only a few counts were recorded for this clone. The chain couples TRBV6-1 to TRBJ2-1, with 7 bases aligning to TRBD2. CDR1 is MNHNS, CDR2 SASEGT, per germline. This CDR3 is built from 12 residues. J lost 15 bases, V lost 4 bases, and 9 bases had no gene match. Written as DNA, the CDR3 is TGTGCCAGCAGTGTAGGGGCGGGAGAGGTGTTCTTC. Residues: CASSVGAGEVFF.

Of note for this clone: A single base separates this from a much larger clone, so it may be a read error. The identical CDR3 is also encoded by other nucleotide sequences in the sample. This chain connects TRBV29-1 to TRBJ2-5; D is ambiguous. The CDR3 contains 11 residues. Germline loops: CDR1 SQVTM, CDR2 ANQGSEA. V lost 6 bases and J 4 bases, leaving 9 bases between the germline ends. The CDR3 region is CSVTAPETQYF. The CDR3 coding sequence is TGCAGCGTCACCGCCCCAGAGACCCAGTACTTC.

The chain is built from TRBV22-1 and TRBJ2-3; TRBD2, the table's D call, lacks a check against the DNA. TRBV22-1 is a known pseudogene. The CDR3 covers 17 residues. The CDR3 loop reads CPGSALRRTPRGDTQYF. CDR3 coding DNA: TGTCCTGGGAGCGCACTTCGCAGGACCCCCCGGGGAGATACGCAGTATTTT.

V gene TRBV7-9 combines with J gene TRBJ2-2; tentative D call: TRBD2 (5 bases). CDR3 length: 16 amino acids. The germline V gene encodes CDR1 SEHNR and CDR2 FQNEAQ (reference sequence). The V end was cut by 1 base, the J end by 5 bases, with 14 bases between. The CDR3 nucleotides are TGTGCCAGCAGCTTAGATGGCTTGCGGGTAACCGGGGAGCTGTTTTTT. This translates into CASSLDGLRVTGELFF.

The chain uses TRBV9 and TRBJ2-2; tentatively, D is TRBD1 (6 bases). Germline values: CDR1 SGDLS, CDR2 YYNGEE. Trimming cost V 4 bases and J 5 bases, with 15 bases left between them. CDR3 length: 15 residues. The CDR3 spells CASSPGEGSTGELFF. Written as DNA, the CDR3 is TGTGCCAGCAGCCCAGGGGAAGGGTCAACCGGGGAGCTGTTTTTT.